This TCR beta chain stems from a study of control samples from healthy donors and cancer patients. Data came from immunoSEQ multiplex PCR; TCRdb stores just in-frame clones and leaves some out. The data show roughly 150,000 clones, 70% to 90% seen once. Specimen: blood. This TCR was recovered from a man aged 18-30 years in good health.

The CDR3 bases are TGTGCCAGCAGCTTGGAGCCTCAAGCTGGAAACACCATATATTTT. Its translation: CASSLEPQAGNTIYF. The genes are TRBV5-6 and TRBJ1-3; D is ambiguous. Germline CDR1 reads SGHDT; CDR2 reads YYEEEE. The CDR3 is made up of 15 amino acids. Trimming removed 0 bases at V and 2 bases at J, with 9 bases between.